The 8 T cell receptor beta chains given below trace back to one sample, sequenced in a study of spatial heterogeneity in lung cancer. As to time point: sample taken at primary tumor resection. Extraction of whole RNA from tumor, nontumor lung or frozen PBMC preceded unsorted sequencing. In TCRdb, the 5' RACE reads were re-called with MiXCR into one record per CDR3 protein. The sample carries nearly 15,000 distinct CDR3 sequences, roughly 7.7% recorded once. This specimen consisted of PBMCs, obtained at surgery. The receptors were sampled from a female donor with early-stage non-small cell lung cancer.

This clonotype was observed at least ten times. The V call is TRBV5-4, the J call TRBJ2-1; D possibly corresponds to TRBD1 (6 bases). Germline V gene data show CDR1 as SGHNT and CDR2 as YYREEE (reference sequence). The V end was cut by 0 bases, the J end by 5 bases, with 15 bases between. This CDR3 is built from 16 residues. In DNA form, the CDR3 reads TGTGCCAGCAGCTTGGCAGGGGTTGTAGGCAACAATGAGCAGTTCTTC. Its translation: CASSLAGVVGNNEQFF. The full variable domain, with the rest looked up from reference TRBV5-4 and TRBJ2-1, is ETGVTQSPTHLIKTRGQQVTLRCSSQSGHNTVSWYQQALGQGPQFIFQYYREEENGRGNFPPRFSGLQFPNYSSELNVNALELDDSALYLCASSLAGVVGNNEQFFGPGTRLTVL.

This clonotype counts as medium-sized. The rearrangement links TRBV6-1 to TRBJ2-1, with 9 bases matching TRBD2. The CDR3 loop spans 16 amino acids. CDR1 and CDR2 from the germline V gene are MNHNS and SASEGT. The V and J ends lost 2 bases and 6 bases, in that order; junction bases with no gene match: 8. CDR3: CASSEFPSGGTNEQFF. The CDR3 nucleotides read TGTGCCAGCAGTGAATTCCCCAGCGGGGGGACCAATGAGCAGTTCTTC.

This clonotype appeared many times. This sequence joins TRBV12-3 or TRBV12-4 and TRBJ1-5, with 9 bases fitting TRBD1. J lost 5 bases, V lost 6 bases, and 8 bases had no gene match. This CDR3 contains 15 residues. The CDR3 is CASSRPGQGHQPQHF. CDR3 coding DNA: TGTGCCAGCAGCCGCCCCGGACAGGGGCATCAGCCCCAGCATTTT.

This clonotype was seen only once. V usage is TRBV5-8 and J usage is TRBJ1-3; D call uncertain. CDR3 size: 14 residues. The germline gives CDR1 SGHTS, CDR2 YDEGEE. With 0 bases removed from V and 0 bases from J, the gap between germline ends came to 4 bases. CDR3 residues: CASSLGRSGNTIYF. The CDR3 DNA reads TGTGCCAGCAGCTTGGGGCGCTCTGGAAACACCATATATTTT.

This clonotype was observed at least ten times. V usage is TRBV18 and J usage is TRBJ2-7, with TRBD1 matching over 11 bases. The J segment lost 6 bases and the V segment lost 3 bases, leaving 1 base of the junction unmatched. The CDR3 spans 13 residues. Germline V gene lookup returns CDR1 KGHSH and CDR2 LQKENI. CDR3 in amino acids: CASSPGQGGEQYF. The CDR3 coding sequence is TGTGCCAGCTCACCGGGACAGGGGGGCGAGCAGTACTTC.

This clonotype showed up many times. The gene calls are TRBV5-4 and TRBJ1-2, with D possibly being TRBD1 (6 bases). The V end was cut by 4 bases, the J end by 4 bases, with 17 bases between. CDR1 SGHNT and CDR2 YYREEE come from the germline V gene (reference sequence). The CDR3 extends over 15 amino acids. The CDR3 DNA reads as TGTGCCAGCAGCCTTCGACAGGCGAAGAGCTATGGCTACACCTTC. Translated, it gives CASSLRQAKSYGYTF.

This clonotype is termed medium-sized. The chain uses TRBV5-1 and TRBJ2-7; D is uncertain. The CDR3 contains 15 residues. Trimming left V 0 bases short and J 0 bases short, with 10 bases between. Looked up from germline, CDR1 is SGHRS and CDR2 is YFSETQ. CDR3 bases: TGCGCCAGCAGCTTGGATGGCGCCCCCTCCTACGAGCAGTACTTC. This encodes CASSLDGAPSYEQYF.

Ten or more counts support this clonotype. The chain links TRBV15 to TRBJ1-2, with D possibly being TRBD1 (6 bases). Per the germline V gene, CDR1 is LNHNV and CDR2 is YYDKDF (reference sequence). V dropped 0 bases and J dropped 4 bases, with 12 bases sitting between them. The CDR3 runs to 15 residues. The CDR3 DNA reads TGTGCCACCAGCAGAGATCAGGGGAGGACCTATGGCTACACCTTC. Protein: CATSRDQGRTYGYTF.